Following are 6 T cell receptor beta chains from one sample sequenced in a study of a mutant IDH1 vaccine in newly diagnosed glioma. Sequencing used immunoSEQ multiplex PCR; TCRdb keeps in-frame clones, though not all of them. The table includes more than 55,000 clones, less than 90% detected once. Noted time point: week 35, safety follow-up. Alongside topical imiquimod, each dose of vaccine comprised 300 ug of mutant IDH1 20-mer peptide. No antigen has been identified for these receptors. The starting material was PBMCs, obtained from a glioma patient whose treatment included an IDH1 peptide vaccine. These receptors all stem from a man aged 25 to 40 with glioma.

J is TRBJ2-1 and V is TRBV5-6; maybe TRBD1 (6 bases). Looked up from germline, CDR1 is SGHDT and CDR2 is YYEEEE. V lost 1 base to trimming and J lost 6 bases, with 17 bases between them. The CDR3 contains 16 residues. The CDR3 region is CASSLITDRTPNEQFF. Written as DNA, the CDR3 is TGTGCCAGCAGCTTGATAACTGACAGGACCCCCAATGAGCAGTTCTTC.

Written as DNA, the CDR3 is TGTGCCAGCAGCCCTCGGGAGGCCCGGGGCCAAGAGACCCAGTACTTC. Translated: CASSPREARGQETQYF. The genes are TRBV7-2 and TRBJ2-5, with 7 bases that match TRBD2. The CDR3 is 16 residues long. The trim removed 5 bases at V and 1 base at J, leaving 10 bases unmatched. Per germline, CDR1 SGHTA and CDR2 FQGNSA.

This clone was seen a few times. V and J are TRBV5-8 and TRBJ1-1; perhaps TRBD1 as D (5 bases). The germline V gene has CDR1 SGHTS and CDR2 YDEGEE. V was cut by 4 bases and J by 1 base, with 17 bases left in between. The CDR3 is 16 amino acids. The CDR3: CASSPASGTPNTEAFF. As DNA, the CDR3 is TGTGCCAGCAGCCCGGCCTCAGGGACCCCGAACACTGAAGCTTTCTTT.

The chain joins TRBV6-6 to TRBJ1-3, with D hard to call. V lost 4 bases and J 4 bases, leaving 5 bases between the germline ends. CDR1 and CDR2 from the germline V gene are MNHNY and SVGAGI (reference sequence). This CDR3 contains 12 residues. The CDR3 protein is CASSFQGNTIYF. In DNA, the CDR3 is TGTGCCAGCAGTTTCCAAGGAAACACCATATATTTT.

V is TRBV5-1 and J is TRBJ2-3; D is unclear. Germline-derived CDR1 and CDR2 are SGHRS and YFSETQ. V lost 6 bases, J lost 6 bases, and 20 bases lay in between. CDR3 length: 15 amino acids. The DNA for the CDR3 is TGCGCCAGCACTCCCTACAGCGCCGCGGTGGATACGCAGTATTTT. Encoded protein: CASTPYSAAVDTQYF.

This rearrangement joins TRBV6-4 to TRBJ2-3, with TRBD2 matching over 9 bases. The CDR3 extends over 16 amino acids. J lost 6 bases, V lost 3 bases, and 10 bases had no gene match. Per germline, CDR1 MRHNA and CDR2 SNTAGT. CDR3 amino acids: CASSESGAGGFDTQYF. DNA for the CDR3: TGTGCCAGCAGTGAAAGTGGAGCGGGGGGCTTCGATACGCAGTATTTT.